This T cell receptor beta chain emerged from a study of cytomegalovirus exposure and HLA in healthy donors. Study results and limitations: One variant, a missense change in DCLRE1C, was linked in a later analysis to TCR beta V- and J-gene trimming. It emerged from a later analysis that several of the most significant clusters appeared to be linked to common viral pathogens.

The CDR3 loop spans 15 amino acids. Trimming took off 5 bases at V and 2 bases at J, with 16 bases between the two ends. CDR1 and CDR2 (germline): MDHEN, SYDVKM. A multiplex PCR was run with 60 Vbeta primers and 13 Jbeta primers. Original data processing: About 11 million of 80 million or so unique TCR beta chains were shared, per a later count. The assay was immunoSEQ multiplex PCR, and TCRdb's table has in-frame clones only and misses some. V, J and clone size are those of that table, while D and trimming were read from the DNA. The data contain about 160,000 clones, approximately 86% of them singletons. This clone showed up just once. No antigen is known for it.

Sequenced input: PBMCs. This clonotype was sampled from a young woman in good health and CMV-seronegative. V is TRBV28 and J is TRBJ2-7, with a possible D match to TRBD2 (5 bases). This CDR3 reads CASSPRGRDPYEQYF. CDR3 nucleotide sequence: TGTGCCAGCAGTCCCCGGGGAAGGGATCCCTACGAGCAGTACTTC.